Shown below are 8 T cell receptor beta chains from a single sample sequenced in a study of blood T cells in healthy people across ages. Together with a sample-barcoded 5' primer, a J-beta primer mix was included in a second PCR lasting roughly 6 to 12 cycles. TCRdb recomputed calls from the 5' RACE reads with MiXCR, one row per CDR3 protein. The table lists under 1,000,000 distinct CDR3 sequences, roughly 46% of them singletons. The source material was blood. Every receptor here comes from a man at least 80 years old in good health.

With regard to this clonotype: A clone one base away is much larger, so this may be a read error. The CDR3 region has the DNA TGCGCCAGCAGTGAACCGGGACTAGCGAACCACGAGCAGTTCTTC. Translation: CASSEPGLANHEQFF. This sequence joins TRBV10-2 and TRBJ2-1; TRBD2 agrees at 10 bases. V gave up 3 bases and J gave up 10 bases; unmatched junction bases: 9. Germline CDR1 and CDR2: WSHSY and SAAADI. This CDR3 contains 15 residues.

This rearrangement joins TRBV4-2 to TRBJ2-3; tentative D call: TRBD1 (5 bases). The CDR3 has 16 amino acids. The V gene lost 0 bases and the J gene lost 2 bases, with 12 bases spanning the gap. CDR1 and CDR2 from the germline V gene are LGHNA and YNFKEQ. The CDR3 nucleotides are TGTGCCAGCAGCCAAGATCAAGCCAGGGCCACAGATACGCAGTATTTT. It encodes CASSQDQARATDTQYF.

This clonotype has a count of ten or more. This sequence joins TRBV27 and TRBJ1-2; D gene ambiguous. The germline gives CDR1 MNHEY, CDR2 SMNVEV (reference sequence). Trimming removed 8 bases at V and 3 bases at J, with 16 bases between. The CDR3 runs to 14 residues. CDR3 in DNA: TGTGCCAGCGTCCAAGTTGAAGTTGACTATGGCTACACCTTC. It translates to CASVQVEVDYGYTF.

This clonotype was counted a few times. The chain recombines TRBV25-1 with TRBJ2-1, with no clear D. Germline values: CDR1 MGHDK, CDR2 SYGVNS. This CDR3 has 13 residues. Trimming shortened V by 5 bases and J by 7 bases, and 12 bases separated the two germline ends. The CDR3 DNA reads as TGTGCCAGCAGTCCGACTGCTGCTAATGAGCAGTTCTTC. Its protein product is CASSPTAANEQFF.

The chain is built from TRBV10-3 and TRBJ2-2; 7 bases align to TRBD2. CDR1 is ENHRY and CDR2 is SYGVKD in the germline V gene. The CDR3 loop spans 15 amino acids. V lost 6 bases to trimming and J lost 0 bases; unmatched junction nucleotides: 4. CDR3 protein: CAIREAGANTGELFF. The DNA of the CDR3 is TGTGCCATCAGGGAGGCGGGGGCGAACACCGGGGAGCTGTTTTTT.

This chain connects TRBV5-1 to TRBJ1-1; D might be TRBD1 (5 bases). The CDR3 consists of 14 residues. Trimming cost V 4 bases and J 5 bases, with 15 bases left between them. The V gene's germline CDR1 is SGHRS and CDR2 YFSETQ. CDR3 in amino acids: CASSRGFGGTEAFF. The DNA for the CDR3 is TGCGCCAGCAGCCGGGGTTTTGGGGGGACTGAAGCTTTCTTT.

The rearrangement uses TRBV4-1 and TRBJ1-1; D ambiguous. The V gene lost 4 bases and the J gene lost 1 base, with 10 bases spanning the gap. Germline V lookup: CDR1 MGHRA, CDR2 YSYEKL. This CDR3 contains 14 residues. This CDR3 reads CASSPRFGNTEAFF. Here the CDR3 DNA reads TGCGCCAGCAGCCCACGATTTGGGAACACTGAAGCTTTCTTT.

The CDR3 DNA follows: TGTGCCACCAGCAGAGATCAGTATACGCAGTATTTT. Encoded protein: CATSRDQYTQYF. V and J are TRBV15 and TRBJ2-3; D not certain. The ends were cut back, 0 bases at V and 7 bases at J, with 5 bases in the middle. This CDR3 spans 12 amino acids. CDR1 LNHNV and CDR2 YYDKDF come from the germline V gene (reference sequence).